The rows below give T cell receptor beta chains drawn from one sample of a study of patients and donors after allogeneic stem cell transplantation. TCRdb recomputed calls from the RT-PCR reads with MiXCR, one row per CDR3 protein. The repertoire holds approximately 220,000 distinct CDR3 sequences, with around 40% as singletons. Input material: blood, either unsorted or a sorted T cell fraction (not recorded which). All receptors come from a human donor who was either an allogeneic HSCT recipient or a stem cell or donor lymphocyte infusion donor (not recorded which). It is not recorded whose cells these are; they may come from a transplant donor. The CDR3 runs from the conserved cysteine through the conserved F or W. D genes are given only for firm matches. The listing skips clone size in some rows; elsewhere it reads once, few, many or a size class.

j_call v_call clone_size d_call cdr3_aa cdr3_nt
TRBJ1-2 TRBV12-3/TRBV12-4 few NA CASSLKITASGYTF TGTGCCAGCAGTTTAAAGATTACAGCCTCCGGCTACACCTTC
TRBJ1-5 TRBV12-3/TRBV12-4 few NA CASSGGRRRPQHF TGTGCCAGCAGCGGCGGACGAAGAAGGCCCCAGCATTTT
TRBJ2-7 TRBV28 NA NA CASSLKVYEQYF TGTGCCAGCAGTTTAAAGGTCTACGAGCAGTACTTC
TRBJ2-3 TRBV29-1 NA NA CSLGGYTDTQYF TGCAGCCTTGGCGGCTACACAGATACGCAGTATTTT
TRBJ1-5 TRBV7-8 NA NA CASSLAGFQPQHF TGTGCCAGCAGCTTGGCAGGGTTTCAGCCCCAGCATTTT
TRBJ1-4 TRBV3-1 few NA CASSQAEGKLFF TGTGCCAGCAGCCAAGCTGAGGGAAAACTGTTTTTT
TRBJ1-1 TRBV5-1 NA TRBD1 CASSLGFPGQLMNTEAFF TGCGCCAGCAGCTTAGGGTTTCCGGGACAGCTTATGAACACTGAAGCTTTCTTT
TRBJ1-1 TRBV24-1 many NA CATSGRGPEAEAFF TGTGCCACCAGTGGTCGGGGGCCGGAGGCTGAAGCTTTCTTT
TRBJ1-5 TRBV20-1 NA NA CSARDVGNQPQHF TGCAGTGCTAGAGATGTTGGCAATCAGCCCCAGCATTTT
TRBJ1-1 TRBV29-1 NA NA CSVAGGPNTEAFF TGCAGCGTTGCGGGGGGCCCAAACACTGAAGCTTTCTTT
TRBJ2-1 TRBV13 NA NA CASSPTLDGNEQFF TGTGCCAGCAGCCCGACCTTGGACGGGAATGAGCAGTTCTTC
TRBJ2-1 TRBV20-1 few TRBD2 CSAPGTSGNEQFF TGCAGTGCTCCTGGGACTAGCGGTAATGAGCAGTTCTTC
TRBJ2-1 TRBV5-4 NA TRBD2 CASSSGTSHLYNEQFF TGTGCCAGCAGCAGCGGGACTAGCCACCTCTACAATGAGCAGTTCTTC
TRBJ2-3 TRBV7-9 few TRBD2 CASSLERLAVSTDTQYF TGTGCCAGCAGCTTAGAACGACTAGCGGTGAGCACAGATACGCAGTATTTT
TRBJ1-6 TRBV27 few NA CASSIDRPSYNSPLHF TGTGCCAGCAGTATAGACAGACCCTCCTATAATTCACCCCTCCACTTT
TRBJ1-1 TRBV7-6 NA TRBD1 CASSPRPGQDMNTEAFF TGTGCCAGCAGCCCCCGACCCGGACAGGATATGAACACTGAAGCTTTCTTT
TRBJ1-4 TRBV6-5 NA NA CASSYSLGLANTKLFF TGTGCCAGCAGTTACTCGTTGGGGCTCGCGAATACAAAACTGTTTTTT
TRBJ1-2 TRBV9 NA TRBD1 CASSVGTGRGYTF TGTGCCAGCAGCGTAGGGACAGGGCGAGGCTACACCTTC
TRBJ2-3 TRBV5-1 NA NA CASSPDAGRDTDTQYF TGCGCCAGCAGCCCTGATGCGGGGCGGGATACAGATACGCAGTATTTT
TRBJ1-6 TRBV29-1 NA NA CSVTLGGDSPLHF TGCAGCGTTACTCTTGGGGGGGATTCACCCCTCCACTTT
TRBJ1-2 TRBV4-3 few NA CASSQVGGGYGYTF TGCGCCAGCAGCCAAGTAGGGGGTGGTTATGGCTACACCTTC
TRBJ2-7 TRBV12-3/TRBV12-4 NA NA CASSPQTGFEDEQYF TGTGCCAGCAGTCCCCAGACAGGTTTCGAGGACGAGCAGTACTTC
TRBJ2-1 TRBV9 NA NA CASSVGTTYNEQFF TGTGCCAGCAGCGTAGGTACCACCTACAATGAGCAGTTCTTC
TRBJ2-3 TRBV7-2 NA NA CASSLVGASTDTQYF TGTGCCAGCAGCCTAGTGGGGGCCTCCACAGATACGCAGTATTTT
TRBJ1-1 TRBV4-2 few NA CASSQVSGGLVTEAFF TGTGCCAGCAGCCAAGTCTCCGGGGGTTTAGTCACTGAAGCTTTCTTT
TRBJ1-2 TRBV3-1 few NA CASSQETHRTYGYTF TGTGCCAGCAGCCAAGAAACACACAGGACCTATGGCTACACCTTC
TRBJ1-2 TRBV7-9 once TRBD1 CASSSSGTGSWGYTF TGTGCCAGCAGCTCCTCCGGGACAGGGTCGTGGGGCTACACCTTC
TRBJ2-1 TRBV4-1 NA TRBD2 CASSQGTSGGSYNEQFF TGCGCCAGCAGCCAAGGAACTAGCGGGGGGTCCTACAATGAGCAGTTCTTC
TRBJ1-1 TRBV6-5 few TRBD1 CASSYSRRGRTEAFF TGTGCCAGCAGTTACTCCCGCAGGGGGAGAACTGAAGCTTTCTTT
TRBJ2-7 TRBV3-1 NA TRBD1 CASSRGGQGKDF TGTGCCAGCAGCCGAGGCGGACAGGGGAAGGACTTC
TRBJ1-1 TRBV4-3 few NA CASSQDGGFLNTEAFF TGCGCCAGCAGCCAAGATGGTGGATTTCTCAACACTGAAGCTTTCTTT
TRBJ1-4 TRBV12-3/TRBV12-4 NA NA CASSSPHRATNEKLFF TGTGCCAGCAGTTCCCCCCACAGAGCAACTAATGAAAAACTGTTTTTT
TRBJ2-1 TRBV7-3 NA NA CASSVPGKNEQFF TGTGCCAGCAGCGTCCCGGGGAAAAATGAGCAGTTCTTC
TRBJ1-6 TRBV2 few NA CASSEAGARGSPLHF TGTGCCAGCAGTGAAGCGGGGGCCAGGGGTTCACCCCTCCACTTT
TRBJ2-3 TRBV20-1 NA TRBD2 CSARAISGGASVDTQYF TGCAGTGCTAGAGCCATTAGCGGGGGGGCCTCGGTAGATACGCAGTATTTT
TRBJ1-4 TRBV5-1 NA NA CASTADLSEKLFF TGCGCCAGCACCGCGGATCTTTCTGAAAAACTGTTTTTT
TRBJ2-2 TRBV10-3 NA NA CAISGGLNTGELFF TGTGCCATCAGTGGGGGGTTGAACACCGGGGAGCTGTTTTTT
TRBJ1-2 TRBV7-2 many NA CASSAPGFYGYTF TGTGCCAGCAGCGCCCCCGGTTTCTATGGCTACACCTTC
TRBJ1-1 TRBV20-1 NA NA CSARQIPGHPDTEAFF TGCAGTGCTAGACAAATTCCGGGACACCCCGACACTGAAGCTTTCTTT
TRBJ1-6 TRBV7-2 NA NA CASSLQGRRSPLHF TGTGCCAGCAGCTTACAGGGGAGGAGATCACCCCTCCACTTT
TRBJ1-1 TRBV5-1 NA NA CASSSPGLSMNTEAFF TGCGCCAGCAGCTCCCCAGGGTTGTCGATGAACACTGAAGCTTTCTTT
TRBJ1-2 TRBV28 NA NA CASSPLRNYGYTF TGTGCCAGCAGTCCTTTGCGAAACTATGGCTACACCTTC
TRBJ2-7 TRBV12-3/TRBV12-4 few NA CASSRGLVVSYEQYF TGTGCCAGCAGTAGGGGACTTGTAGTTTCTTACGAGCAGTACTTC
TRBJ2-5 TRBV4-1 NA NA CASSLRRGRQETQYF TGCGCCAGCAGCCTCCGGAGGGGTAGGCAAGAGACCCAGTACTTC
TRBJ1-4 TRBV20-1 once NA CSARDGVGANEKLFF TGCAGTGCTAGGGACGGTGTTGGGGCTAATGAAAAACTGTTTTTT
TRBJ2-7 TRBV5-6 NA TRBD1 CASSSGTGSKLYYEQYF TGTGCCAGCAGCTCCGGGACAGGGTCTAAACTTTACTACGAGCAGTACTTC
TRBJ2-1 TRBV7-2 NA TRBD1 CASRDPGTGRNEQFF TGTGCCAGCAGAGATCCCGGGACAGGGCGGAATGAGCAGTTCTTC
TRBJ1-5 TRBV7-9 NA NA CASSLDGQGNWQPQHF TGTGCCAGCAGCTTAGACGGCCAGGGGAATTGGCAGCCCCAGCATTTT
TRBJ1-2 TRBV12-3/TRBV12-4 NA NA CASRRGPSTNYGYTF TGTGCCAGCAGACGGGGGCCCTCCACTAACTATGGCTACACCTTC
TRBJ1-5 TRBV29-1 few NA CSVESEFGQPQHF TGCAGCGTTGAATCCGAATTCGGACAGCCCCAGCATTTT
TRBJ1-1 TRBV20-1 NA NA CSASVLWNTEAFF TGCAGTGCTAGCGTACTCTGGAACACTGAAGCTTTCTTT
TRBJ2-7 TRBV9 NA NA CASSPSGLSSYEQYF TGTGCCAGCAGCCCCTCCGGGCTAAGCTCCTACGAGCAGTACTTC
TRBJ1-6 TRBV4-1 NA NA CASSPLGGYNSPLHF TGCGCCAGCAGCCCGCTCGGGGGCTATAATTCACCCCTCCACTTT